The 8 T cell receptor beta chains presented below share a single source sample, sequenced in a study of blood T cells in healthy people across ages (dated by TCRdb to about 2015). The library was made by 5' RACE. Instrument used: Illumina HiSeq 2500. A second PCR of about 7 to 12 cycles was performed with a sample-barcoded 5' primer and a J-beta primer mix. TCRdb reprocessed the public reads (quality trimming at Q25 with fastp, clone calling with MiXCR) and kept in-frame beta chains. Entries that share a CDR3 protein sequence are merged under the most common genes and DNA. The sample includes 1.5 million to 2 million distinct CDR3 sequences, with around half observed a single time. The ten largest clones capture 2.1% of the sample. The sequencing sample was made of blood. The receptors were sampled from a woman aged 40 to 50 in good health.

The rearrangement joins TRBV13 to TRBJ2-3; TRBD2 aligns across 8 bases. CDR1 and CDR2 from the germline V gene are PRHDT and FYEKMQ (reference sequence). V trimming: 1 base; J trimming: 5 bases; junction bases outside the gene matches: 5. CDR3 size: 15 residues. In nucleotides, the CDR3 is TGTGCCAGCAGCTTAGCTGCGCTAGCGGGAGATACGCAGTATTTT. Protein product: CASSLAALAGDTQYF.

The chain carries TRBV24-1 and TRBJ1-2; D is possibly TRBD1 (6 bases). The CDR3 length is 14 residues. Germline CDR1 is KGHDR and CDR2 is SFDVKD. Trimming left V 4 bases short and J 0 bases short, with 8 bases between. The CDR3 sequence is CATSERTANYGYTF. As DNA, the CDR3 is TGTGCCACCAGTGAACGGACAGCTAACTATGGCTACACCTTC.

This sequence joins TRBV6-2 or TRBV6-3 and TRBJ2-3; 11 nucleotides match TRBD2. Unmatched junction bases numbered 7, after V lost 7 bases and J lost 4 bases. Germline assignment: CDR1 MNHEY and CDR2 SVGEGT. The CDR3 spans 15 residues. This CDR3 reads CASNSGGGIADTQYF. CDR3 in DNA: TGTGCCAGCAATAGCGGGGGGGGGATTGCAGATACGCAGTATTTT.

The genes are TRBV28 and TRBJ2-1; possibly TRBD1 for D (6 bases). The CDR3 is 16 amino acids. The V end was cut by 5 bases, the J end by 5 bases, with 19 bases between. Per germline, CDR1 MDHEN and CDR2 SYDVKM. In nucleotides, the CDR3 is TGTGCCAGCAGTCCCCACACCGGACAGCTCAACAATGAGCAGTTCTTC. It translates to CASSPHTGQLNNEQFF.

This clonotype was detected a few times. This may be a read error, as it is one base from a much larger clone. The rearrangement links TRBV29-1 to TRBJ2-1; D gene uncertain. CDR3 length equals 12 residues. The ends were cut back, 4 bases at V and 8 bases at J, with 12 bases in the middle. Looked up from germline, CDR1 is SQVTM and CDR2 is ANQGSEA. The DNA for the CDR3 is TGCAGCGTTGGAAGAGCCCGGGATGAGCAGTTCTTC. Protein product: CSVGRARDEQFF.

The sample holds a few counts of this clonotype. V gene TRBV7-9 combines with J gene TRBJ1-6, with TRBD1 identical over 7 bases. This CDR3 contains 14 residues. The junction had 8 bases not matched to a gene; V was cut back by 5 bases and J by 10 bases. In germline, CDR1 is SEHNR, CDR2 FQNEAQ (reference sequence). CDR3 sequence (DNA): TGTGCCAGCAGCACGACAGGGCCTAGGTCACCCCTCCACTTT. It specifies CASSTTGPRSPLHF.

This clonotype was counted a few times. This chain uses TRBV6-6 with TRBJ2-3; D remains ambiguous. The CDR3 runs to 14 residues. Trimming shortened V by 2 bases and J by 2 bases, and 8 bases separated the two germline ends. Per the germline V gene, CDR1 is MNHNY and CDR2 is SVGAGI (reference sequence). In DNA, the CDR3 is TGTGCCAGCAGTTACCCGCCCTACACAGATACGCAGTATTTT. It yields the protein CASSYPPYTDTQYF.

The chain is built from TRBV3-1 and TRBJ2-5; D is possibly TRBD1 or TRBD2 (6 bases each). This CDR3 has 15 amino acids. Germline CDR1 and CDR2: LGHDT and YNNKEL (reference sequence). V was trimmed by 6 bases and J by 4 bases, leaving 18 bases between them. This CDR3 is CASRQTRGGGETQYF. In DNA, the CDR3 is TGTGCCAGCAGACAAACCAGGGGAGGAGGAGAGACCCAGTACTTC.